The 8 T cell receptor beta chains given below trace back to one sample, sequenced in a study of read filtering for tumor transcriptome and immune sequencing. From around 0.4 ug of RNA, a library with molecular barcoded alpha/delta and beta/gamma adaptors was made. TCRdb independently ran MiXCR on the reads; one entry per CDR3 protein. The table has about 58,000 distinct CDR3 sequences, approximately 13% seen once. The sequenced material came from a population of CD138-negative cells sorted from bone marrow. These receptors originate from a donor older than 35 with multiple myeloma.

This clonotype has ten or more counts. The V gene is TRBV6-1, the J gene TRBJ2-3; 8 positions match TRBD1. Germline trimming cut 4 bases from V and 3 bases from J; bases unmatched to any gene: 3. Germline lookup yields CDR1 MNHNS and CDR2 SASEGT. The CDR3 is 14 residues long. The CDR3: CASSGRQGTDTQYF. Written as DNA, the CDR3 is TGTGCCAGCAGTGGACGACAGGGGACAGATACGCAGTATTTT.

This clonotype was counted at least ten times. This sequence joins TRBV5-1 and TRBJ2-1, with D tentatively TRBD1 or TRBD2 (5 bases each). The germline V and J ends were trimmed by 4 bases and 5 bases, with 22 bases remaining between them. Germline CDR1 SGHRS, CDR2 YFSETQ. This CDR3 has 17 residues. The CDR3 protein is CASSRSGTPDENNEQFF. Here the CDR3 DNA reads TGCGCCAGCAGCCGGTCGGGGACGCCGGACGAAAACAATGAGCAGTTCTTC.

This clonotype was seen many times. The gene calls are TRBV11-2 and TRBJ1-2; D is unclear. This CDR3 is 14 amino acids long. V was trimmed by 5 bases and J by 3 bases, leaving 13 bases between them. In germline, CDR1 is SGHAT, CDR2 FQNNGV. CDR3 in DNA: TGTGCCAGCAGCCCCCCCGGTAGTTACTATGGCTACACCTTC. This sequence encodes CASSPPGSYYGYTF.

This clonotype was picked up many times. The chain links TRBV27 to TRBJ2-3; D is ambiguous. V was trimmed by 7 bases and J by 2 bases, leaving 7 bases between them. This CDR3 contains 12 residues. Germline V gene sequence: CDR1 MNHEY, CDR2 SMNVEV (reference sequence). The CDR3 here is CASKKLTDTQYF. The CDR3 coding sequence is TGTGCCAGCAAAAAACTCACAGATACGCAGTATTTT.

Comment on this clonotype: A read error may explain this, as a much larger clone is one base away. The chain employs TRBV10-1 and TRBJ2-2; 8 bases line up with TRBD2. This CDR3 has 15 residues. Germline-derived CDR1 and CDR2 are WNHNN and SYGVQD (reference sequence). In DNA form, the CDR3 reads TGCGCCAGCAGTCCGGGGGGGCCGAACACCGGGGAGCTGATTTTT. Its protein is CASSPGGPNTGELIF.

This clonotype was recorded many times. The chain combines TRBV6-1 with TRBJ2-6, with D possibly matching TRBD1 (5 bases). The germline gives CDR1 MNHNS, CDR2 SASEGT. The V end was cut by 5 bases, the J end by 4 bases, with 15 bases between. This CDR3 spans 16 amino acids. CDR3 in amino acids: CASSHPAGLGANVLTF. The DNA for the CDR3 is TGTGCCAGCAGTCACCCGGCAGGGTTAGGGGCCAACGTCCTGACTTTC.

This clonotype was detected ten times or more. CDR3 sequence reads: CASSLSASGNEQFF. As DNA, the CDR3 is TGTGCCAGCAGCTTATCTGCTAGCGGCAATGAGCAGTTCTTC. The gene calls are TRBV7-8 and TRBJ2-1, with 7 positions matching TRBD2. With 2 bases clipped from V and 6 bases from J, the junction kept 4 bases outside the gene matches. This CDR3 has 14 residues. Germline values: CDR1 SGHVS, CDR2 FQNEAQ.

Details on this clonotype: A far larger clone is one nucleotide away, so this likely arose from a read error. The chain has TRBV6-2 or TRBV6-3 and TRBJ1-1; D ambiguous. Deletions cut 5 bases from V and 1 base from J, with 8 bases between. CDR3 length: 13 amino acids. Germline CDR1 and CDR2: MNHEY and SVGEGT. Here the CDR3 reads CASSQQRNTEAFF. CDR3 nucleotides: TGTGCCAGCAGTCAACAGAGGAACACTGAAGCTTTCTTT.